These T cell receptor beta chains were read from a single sample in a study of regulatory and conventional T cells in RAG deficiency. Only in-frame clones appear in the TCRdb table, and some are missing; sequencing was by immunoSEQ multiplex PCR. The table shows about 46,000 clones, with about 87% occurring only once. These data also featured in a second study, about regulatory T cells.

The specimen was CD4+ effector T cells sorted from blood. These TCRs come from a human donor in good health. The CDR3 runs from the conserved cysteine through the conserved F or W.

>TRBV28|TRBJ2-1
CASGGQGGSNEQFF
>TRBV29-1|TRBJ2-1
CSVDSGGTGIYNEQFF
>TRBV10-3|TRBJ1-5
CAISESWGRQPQHF
>TRBV10-3|TRBJ1-1
CAISESQLNTEAFF
>TRBV5-1|TRBJ1-4
CASSLVTAGEKLFF
>TRBV5-8|TRBJ1-5
CASSRGFDQPQHF
>TRBV19|TRBJ2-5
CASSISGRETQYF
>TRBV5-6|TRBJ1-2
CASSSQGRGYGYTF
>TRBV7-2|TRBJ2-2
CASSLGPAGADTGELFF
>TRBV4-1|TRBJ1-1
CASSQDGEGWAEAFF
>TRBV6-1|TRBJ1-2
CASVRDSLYGYTF
>TRBV29-1|TRBJ2-7
CSVAGQERNEQYF
>TRBV11-2|TRBJ2-1
CASSLERGRGSSKFF
>TRBV10-1|TRBJ2-7
CASSASRYEQYF
>TRBV29-1|TRBJ2-5
CSVDDKLSGTLKTQYF
>TRBV7-9|TRBJ2-7
CASSLDAGRFYEQYF
>TRBV7-8|TRBJ2-1
CASSKLTSGGFYNEQFF
>TRBV28|TRBJ1-2
CASTTGRNYGYTF
>TRBV5-1|TRBJ2-1
CASSLVDPALNEQFF
>TRBV4-1|TRBJ2-7
CASSPPGYEQYF
>TRBV11-3|TRBJ1-1
CASSWSGQKNTEAFF
>TRBV5-1|TRBJ2-1
CASSLGDSLWEQFF
>TRBV7-9|TRBJ2-2
CASSPGPNTGELFF
>TRBV6-1|TRBJ1-5
CASFSQGTNQPQHF
>TRBV28|TRBJ2-1
CASSPGGARDNEQFF
>TRBV6-6|TRBJ1-1
CASSLRWLGANTEAFF
>TRBV29-1|TRBJ1-2
CSARANYGYTF
>TRBV5-1|TRBJ2-3
CASSPPLADTQYF
>TRBV15|TRBJ1-2
CATSKIVGGGIGYTF
>TRBV19|TRBJ1-1
CASSTPGGNTEAFF
>TRBV6-5|TRBJ1-2
CASSYLNKNYGYTF
>TRBV7-9|TRBJ2-7
CASSRPGTSGRDEQYF
>TRBV7-9|TRBJ1-2
CASSLEGHGYTF
>TRBV15|TRBJ2-3
CATSGGGGVQGTDTQYF
>TRBV6-5|TRBJ1-3
CATRDSISGNTIYF
>TRBV19|TRBJ2-5
CATSEVVAKETQYF
>TRBV5-1|TRBJ1-1
CASSLIPGQGTEAFF
>TRBV9|TRBJ2-3
CASSAHLLPSSTDTQYF
>TRBV28|TRBJ1-5
CASSPQGHQPQHF
>TRBV6-4|TRBJ2-1
CASSDTSRSRLEQFF
>TRBV9|TRBJ2-7
CASSVGGAGHGEQYF
>TRBV11-3|TRBJ1-1
CASSSGQILTSEAFF
>TRBV7-8|TRBJ1-1
CASSLRGGLNTEAFF
>TRBV5-6|TRBJ2-3
CASSLDPTVPDTQYF
>TRBV6-5|TRBJ2-7
CASRDSRSYEQYF